The TCR beta chain described here comes from a study of blood T cell repertoires in COVID-19 (dated by TCRdb to the early 2020s). General notes on the study: Samples from collaborators originated in the United States, Italy and Spain and spanned both the acute and convalescent phases of COVID-19. The prospective study material was composed of cDNA or gDNA derived from T cells, B-cell-depleted T cells, or PBMCs. Subjects who had been exposed to COVID-19, were actively infected with it, or had recovered from it provided the deeply sampled blood TCRbeta repertoires that made up the dataset. The repertoires were released in a freely available public database meant as a resource for research on the immune response to SARS-CoV-2. The samples were drawn from two sources: the first 160 participants of the ongoing ImmuneRACE study, and 1,200 or so subjects contributed by 6 global collaborators. The sample metadata nearly always contained a de-identified subject ID, COVID-19 status, age in years and sex. HLA class I and class II types, where available, came from metadata supplied by the sample provider rather than from assay-based typing. The paper as a whole reports these results and caveats: The amount of clinical and demographic metadata varied by source and participant and was provided uncurated.

Collaborating institutions collected whole blood in K2EDTA tubes following their own protocols. For TCRbeta analysis, collaborators shipped samples in one of three forms: frozen whole blood, isolated PBMCs, or DNA extracted from either of those sample types. TCRbeta CDR3 regions were amplified from genomic DNA using the immunoSEQ Assay, a bias-controlled multiplex PCR. The published analysis was carried out like this. The number of nucleated cells in each sample was estimated by amplification of reference gene primers within the assay. To quantify the absolute abundance of each unique TCRbeta CDR3 rearrangement, sequence reads were collapsed and filtered. For each sample, productive Simpson clonality was calculated by taking the square root of Simpson's diversity index across productive rearrangements. What TCRdb holds here is the immuneACCESS table cut down to in-frame rearrangements. Part of the clones is not present; checked against another copy, under half of the missing clones reflect an unresolved V gene, and the others are unexplained. V, J and clone size are those of that table, while D and trimming were read from the DNA. This sample holds more than 90,000 clones; approximately 87% were observed only once. The ten largest account for approximately 10% of the sample.

CDR3 length: 14 amino acids, cysteine to phenylalanine. The DNA shown is the 42-base CDR3, in frame from base 1. The germline V gene (reference sequence) supplies CDR1 MNHNY and CDR2 SVGAGI. V lost 7 bases and J lost 7 bases, and the count of bases not matched to a germline gene is 11. Concerning this clone: Its target antigen remains unknown. There are no base qualities to consult, and no much larger clone falls within one base.

The sequencing input was peripheral blood. In this chain, TRBV6-6 is recombined with TRBJ2-3, and 7 bases in between align with TRBD2. The source is a woman aged 25 to 39 with acute or convalescent COVID-19. CDR3 reads: CASKASGDRNTQYF. The DNA is TGTGCCAGCAAGGCTAGCGGTGACCGTAATACGCAGTATTTT.